This T cell receptor (beta chain) appears in the sequencing data of a study of T cell responses to AZD1222 COVID-19 vaccine. Study information: Both about-4-week and about-12-week second-dose recipients were combined. Study results and limitations: Recipients of AZD1222 seropositive at baseline numbered only five or six. Donors, mostly white British, included more females; clonal diversity was possibly underestimated. Two AZD1222 administrations were followed by greater Spike-specific TCR breadth and depth.

A word on this clone: Antigen: not known.

Method: immunoSEQ multiplex PCR; TCRdb's copy keeps in-frame clones and lacks some. The sample carries approximately 110,000 clones, approximately 83% recorded once. The CDR3 is 12 residues long. Trimming shortened V by 7 bases and J by 5 bases, and 11 bases separated the two germline ends. Sample: peripheral blood, taken on day 0 of AZD1222 vaccination. The TCR originated in an adult in good health. The chain uses TRBV12-3 or TRBV12-4 and TRBJ1-1; D remains ambiguous. DNA of the CDR3: TGTGCCAGCAATGTAGCTGGGACTGAAGCTTTCTTT. The encoded protein is CASNVAGTEAFF.